The 6 T cell receptor beta chains listed next were all sequenced from one sample in a study of Graves' ophthalmopathy and Graves' hyperthyroidism. The sequenced template was RNA, covering the TCR beta CDR3 region. A first-round RT-PCR used HTBI primers, followed by a second-round multiplex PCR. A single record per CDR3 protein comes from TCRdb applying MiXCR to the multiplex PCR reads. The top ten clones hold around 6.6% of a sample with about 390,000 distinct CDR3 sequences, 15% of them seen once. Sequenced input: peripheral blood. All receptors come from a woman aged 18-29 years with stable Graves' hyperthyroidism.

This chain uses TRBV27 with TRBJ2-5, with D possibly TRBD1 on 6 matching bases. V was cut by 10 bases and J by 5 bases, with 17 bases left in between. The CDR3 covers 13 residues. The germline V gene has CDR1 MNHEY and CDR2 SMNVEV (reference sequence). The CDR3 loop reads CATTNRVGETQYF. The CDR3 DNA reads TGTGCCACCACGAACAGGGTCGGGGAGACCCAGTACTTC.

Ten or more counts support this clonotype. The J gene is TRBJ1-1, the V gene TRBV6-4; D is uncertain. CDR3 length: 14 residues. With 0 bases removed from V and 1 base from J, the gap between germline ends came to 6 bases. CDR1 MRHNA and CDR2 SNTAGT come from the germline V gene. The chain's CDR3 is CASSDSPQNTEAFF. CDR3 bases: TGTGCCAGCAGTGACTCCCCCCAGAACACTGAAGCTTTCTTT.

Many counts were recorded for this clonotype. This chain joins TRBV19 and TRBJ1-1; D is perhaps TRBD1 (5 bases). This CDR3 comprises 16 residues. Germline assignment: CDR1 LNHDA and CDR2 SQIVND (reference sequence). V was shortened by 3 bases and J by 5 bases, with 19 bases between the two germline ends. The CDR3 is CASSIIRGGGKTEAFF. The CDR3, as DNA: TGTGCCAGTAGTATCATCCGCGGGGGGGGGAAGACTGAAGCTTTCTTT. Supplemented by reference TRBV19 and TRBJ1-1, the full variable domain reads DGGITQSPKYLFRKEGQNVTLSCEQNLNHDAMYWYRQDPGQGLRLIYYSQIVNDFQKGDIAEGYSVSREKKESFPLTVTSAQKNPTAFYLCASSIIRGGGKTEAFFGQGTRLTVV.

The chain employs TRBV7-9 and TRBJ2-7; D ambiguous. Germline values: CDR1 SEHNR, CDR2 FQNEAQ (reference sequence). CDR3 size: 14 residues. The V end was cut by 1 base, the J end by 3 bases, with 10 bases between. The CDR3 DNA reads TGTGCCAGCAGCTTAGACGCAGTTTTCTACGAGCAGTACTTC. Encoded protein: CASSLDAVFYEQYF.

This clonotype turned up a few times. V is TRBV6-1 and J is TRBJ1-2; the D is unclear. The V end was cut by 7 bases, the J end by 7 bases, with 19 bases between. CDR1 is MNHNS, CDR2 SASEGT, per germline. The CDR3 sequence is 14 residues long. The CDR3 here is CASTSDGSMAGYTF. The CDR3 DNA reads TGTGCCAGCACGTCGGACGGATCTATGGCTGGCTACACCTTC.

Many counts were recorded for this clonotype. The chain joins TRBV2 to TRBJ1-1, with D perhaps matching TRBD1 (5 bases). The CDR3 length is 14 residues. V was cut by 8 bases and J by 1 base, with 14 bases left in between. Germline V gene lookup returns CDR1 SNHLY and CDR2 FYNNEI. The CDR3 protein is CASPRGVQNTEAFF. The CDR3 nucleotides are TGTGCCAGCCCCCGGGGCGTCCAGAACACTGAAGCTTTCTTT.